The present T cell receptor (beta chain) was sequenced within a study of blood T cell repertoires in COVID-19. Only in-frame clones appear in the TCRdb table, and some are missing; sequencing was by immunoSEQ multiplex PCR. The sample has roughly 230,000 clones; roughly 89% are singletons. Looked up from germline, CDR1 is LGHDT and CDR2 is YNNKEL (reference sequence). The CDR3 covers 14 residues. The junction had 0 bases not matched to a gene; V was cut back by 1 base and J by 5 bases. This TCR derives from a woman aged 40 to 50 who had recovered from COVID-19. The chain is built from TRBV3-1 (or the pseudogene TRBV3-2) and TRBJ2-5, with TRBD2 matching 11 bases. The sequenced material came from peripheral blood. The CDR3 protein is CASSQASGGETQYF. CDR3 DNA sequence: TGTGCCAGCAGCCAAGCTAGCGGGGGGGAGACCCAGTACTTC.